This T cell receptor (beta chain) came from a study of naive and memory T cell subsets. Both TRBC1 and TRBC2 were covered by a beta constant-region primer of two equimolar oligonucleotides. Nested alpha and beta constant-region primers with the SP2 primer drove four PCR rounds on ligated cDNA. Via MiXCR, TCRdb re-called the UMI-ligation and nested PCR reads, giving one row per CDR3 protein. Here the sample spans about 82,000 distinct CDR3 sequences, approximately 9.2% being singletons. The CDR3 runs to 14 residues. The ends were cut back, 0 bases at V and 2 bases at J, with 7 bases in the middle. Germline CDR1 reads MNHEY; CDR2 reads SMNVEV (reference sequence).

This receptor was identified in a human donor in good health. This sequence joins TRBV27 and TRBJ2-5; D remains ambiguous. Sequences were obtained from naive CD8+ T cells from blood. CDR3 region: CASSLSGQQETQYF. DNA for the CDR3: TGTGCCAGCAGTTTATCAGGTCAGCAAGAGACCCAGTACTTC.